The rows below give T cell receptor beta chains drawn from one sample of a study of cytomegalovirus exposure and HLA in healthy donors. Repertoires were generated with immunoSEQ multiplex PCR, while TCRdb's copy carries only in-frame clones and drops some. Among around 97,000 clones, roughly 80% were seen once, and the ten largest hold roughly 4%. The sample taken for sequencing was PBMCs. These receptors were obtained from a man aged 45-65 years in good health and CMV-seropositive. Both conserved end residues are trimmed from each CDR3.

v_gene	j_gene	CDR3aa
TRBV6-5	TRBJ2-2	ASSSGTGHTGELF
TRBV6-4	TRBJ2-3	ASKRGTNTDTQY
TRBV28	TRBJ2-3	ASSPTSGSYADTQY
TRBV19	TRBJ2-7	ASSGQSPGEQY
TRBV7-2	TRBJ1-2	ASSLYGYT
TRBV5-8	TRBJ1-2	ASSLSAGSNYGYT
TRBV2	TRBJ1-2	ASRGQFYGYT
TRBV5-6	TRBJ2-5	ASSLEQGGWETQY
TRBV16	TRBJ2-7	ASSQSVGLTYEQY
TRBV7-6	TRBJ1-1	ASSRGGREDTEAF
TRBV7-6	TRBJ2-1	ASSLEFSYNEQF
TRBV7-8	TRBJ2-2	ASSLIQNTGELF
TRBV7-3	TRBJ2-1	ASSWTEGNEQF
TRBV20-1	TRBJ2-7	SAIPSYEQY
TRBV5-1	TRBJ1-2	ASSLYSGGESYGYT
TRBV19	TRBJ2-5	ASSHPRGETQY
TRBV19	TRBJ2-7	ASSARQVVTYEQY
TRBV30	TRBJ1-5	AWSPTGGRVQPQH
TRBV30	TRBJ2-3	AWSPLGTSGAADTQY
TRBV5-1	TRBJ2-3	ASSPPGSTDTQY
TRBV29-1	TRBJ2-7	SVETPSGRPYEQY
TRBV27	TRBJ2-1	ASSSPGLGSNEQF
TRBV5-1	TRBJ1-1	ASSHEGVPDTEAF
TRBV27	TRBJ1-2	ASSLWGDPVPYGYT
TRBV19	TRBJ2-1	ASSIEGTGNEQF
TRBV9	TRBJ2-1	ASSVEGGAYNEQF
TRBV19	TRBJ2-1	ASFAGTRTGEQF
TRBV15	TRBJ2-7	ATSRDPRGRADEQY
TRBV27	TRBJ1-4	ASRLGTTNEKLF